Given below is one T cell receptor (beta chain) in context. This sample is part of a study of cytomegalovirus exposure and HLA in healthy donors. With 60 Vbeta and 13 Jbeta primers, the PCR was carried out. The table came from immunoSEQ multiplex PCR; TCRdb's copy has only in-frame clones and leaves some out. This table has roughly 99,000 clones, 79% appearing once. Though probably carrying unrecorded immune exposures, donors were nominally healthy at sampling. Germline V lookup: CDR1 SGHRS, CDR2 YFSETQ. The CDR3 runs to 17 residues. The V gene lost 4 bases and the J gene lost 2 bases, with 21 bases spanning the gap.

The V call is TRBV5-1, the J call TRBJ1-1; D unresolved. The sample taken for sequencing was PBMCs. This clonotype originated in a woman between 40 and 50 years old in good health and CMV-seronegative. The CDR3 loop reads CASSPSRRAAPNTEAFF. The CDR3 nucleotides are TGCGCCAGCAGCCCTAGCCGGAGGGCAGCGCCCAACACTGAAGCTTTCTTT.